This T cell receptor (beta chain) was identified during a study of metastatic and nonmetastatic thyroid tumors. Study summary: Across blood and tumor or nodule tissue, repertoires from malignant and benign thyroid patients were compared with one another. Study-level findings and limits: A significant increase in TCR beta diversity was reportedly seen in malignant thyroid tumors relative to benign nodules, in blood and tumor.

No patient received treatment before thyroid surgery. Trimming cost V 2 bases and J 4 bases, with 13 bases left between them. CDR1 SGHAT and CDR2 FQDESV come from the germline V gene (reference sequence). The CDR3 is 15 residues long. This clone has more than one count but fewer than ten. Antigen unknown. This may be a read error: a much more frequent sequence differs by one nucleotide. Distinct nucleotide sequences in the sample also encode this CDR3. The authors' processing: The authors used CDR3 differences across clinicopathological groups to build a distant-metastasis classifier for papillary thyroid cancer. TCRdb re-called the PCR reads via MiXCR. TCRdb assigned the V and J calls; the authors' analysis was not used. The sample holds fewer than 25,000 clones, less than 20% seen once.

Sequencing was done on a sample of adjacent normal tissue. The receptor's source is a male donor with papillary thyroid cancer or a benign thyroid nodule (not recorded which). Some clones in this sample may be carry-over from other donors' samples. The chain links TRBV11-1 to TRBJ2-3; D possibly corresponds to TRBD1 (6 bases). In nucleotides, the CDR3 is TGTGCCAGCAGCTTACTTGGGGGCGCGGCAGATACGCAGTATTTT. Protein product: CASSLLGGAADTQYF. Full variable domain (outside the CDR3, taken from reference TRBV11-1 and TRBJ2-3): EAEVAQSPRYKITEKSQAVAFWCDPISGHATLYWYRQILGQGPELLVQFQDESVVDDSQLPKDRFSAERLKGVDSTLKIQPAELGDSAMYLCASSLLGGAADTQYFGPGTRLTVL.